This section outlines one T cell receptor beta chain sequence together with its context. The data stem from a study of Ad26.COV2.S vaccination and SARS-CoV-2 variants. About the study: Intramuscular Ad26.COV2.S doses were given once or twice, 56 days apart.

Treatment of the sample: approximately 18 received Ad26.COV2.S at low or high dose, single or two shots; 5 received placebo; per-sample allocation not given. Day 63 after the first injection of vaccine or placebo was the sampling time. Wuhan-strain spike was delivered by a replication-incompetent Ad26 vector. V shed 3 bases and J shed 1 base, with 5 bases lying between them. This CDR3 region has 13 residues. CDR1 is KGHDR, CDR2 SFDVKD, per germline. Repertoires were generated with immunoSEQ multiplex PCR, while TCRdb's copy carries only in-frame clones and drops some. The data show roughly 680,000 clones, around 89% seen once.

The sample here was peripheral blood, taken in a trial of Ad26.COV2.S vaccine versus placebo. V gene TRBV24-1 combines with J gene TRBJ2-5; D is ambiguous. The TCR originated in a person aged 18-65 years who received the Ad26.COV2.S COVID-19 vaccine or a placebo. The CDR3 nucleotides are TGTGCCACCAGTGATAGTAGCCAAGAGACCCAGTACTTC. It specifies CATSDSSQETQYF.